This T cell receptor beta chain was identified during a study of tumor-infiltrating lymphocytes in primary liver carcinoma. Starting from approximately 500 ng of total RNA, TCR beta cDNA was produced with a primer in the constant region. Sequencing libraries for TCR beta derived from three nested multiplex PCR rounds that used slightly modified ARM-PCR. Using its own MiXCR run on the multiplex PCR reads, TCRdb lists one record per CDR3 protein. The table includes 310,000 or so distinct CDR3 sequences, 50% to 75% detected once. The researchers obtained blood RNA from unsorted whole blood and also extracted germline DNA. This clonotype turned up a few times. Its matching antigen is unknown. General observations from the study: Bulk unsorted sampling precluded comparing CD4+ and CD8+ repertoires.

This sequence originates from a woman aged 25-40 years with primary liver carcinoma and hepatitis B virus infection. The specimen was peripheral blood.

The CDR3 DNA follows: TGTGCCAGCGGAATGAGATGGAAGGAGCAGTACTTC. Protein product: CASGMRWKEQYF. The chain links TRBV28 to TRBJ2-7; D is unclear. Trimming cost V 8 bases and J 7 bases, with 15 bases left between them. The CDR3 extends over 12 amino acids. Germline-derived CDR1 and CDR2 are MDHEN and SYDVKM.